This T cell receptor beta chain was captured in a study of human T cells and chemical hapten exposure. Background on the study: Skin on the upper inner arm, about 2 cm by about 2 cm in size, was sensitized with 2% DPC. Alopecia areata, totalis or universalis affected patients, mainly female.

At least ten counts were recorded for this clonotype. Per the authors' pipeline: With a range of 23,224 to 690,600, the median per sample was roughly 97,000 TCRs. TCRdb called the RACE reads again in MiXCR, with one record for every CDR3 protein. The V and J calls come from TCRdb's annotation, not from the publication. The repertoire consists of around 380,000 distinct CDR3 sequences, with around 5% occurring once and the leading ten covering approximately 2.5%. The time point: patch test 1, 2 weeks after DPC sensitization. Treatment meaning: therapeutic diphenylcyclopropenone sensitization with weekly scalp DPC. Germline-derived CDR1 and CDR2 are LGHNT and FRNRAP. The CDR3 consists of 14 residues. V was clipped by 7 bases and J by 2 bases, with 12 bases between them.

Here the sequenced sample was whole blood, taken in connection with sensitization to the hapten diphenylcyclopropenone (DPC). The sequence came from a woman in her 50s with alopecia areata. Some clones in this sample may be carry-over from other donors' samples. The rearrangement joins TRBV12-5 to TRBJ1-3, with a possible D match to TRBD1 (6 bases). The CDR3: CASEVGGPGNTIYF. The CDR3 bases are TGTGCTAGTGAAGTGGGGGGGCCTGGAAACACCATATATTTT. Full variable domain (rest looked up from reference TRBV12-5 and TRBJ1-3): DARVTQTPRHKVTEMGQEVTMRCQPILGHNTVFWYRQTMMQGLELLAYFRNRAPLDDSGMPKDRFSAEMPDATLATLKIQPSEPRDSAVYFCASEVGGPGNTIYFGEGSWLTVV.